This is a list of T cell receptor beta chains from one sample in a study of shared clonotypes between healthy human individuals. Data came from immunoSEQ multiplex PCR; TCRdb stores just in-frame clones and leaves some out. The table has 2 million to 2.5 million clones, about 90% seen once; the top ten hold about 0.36%. Sequencing used naive CD4+ T cells from PBMCs. These receptor sequences come from a young man in good health. Some clones in this sample may be carry-over from other donors' samples. CDR3s include the opening cysteine and the closing phenylalanine or tryptophan. D genes are given only for firm matches. A row's size may be missing; if present it is once, few, many or a size class.

clone size,V gene,J gene,D gene,CDR3 DNA,CDR3 protein
-,TRBV15,TRBJ2-1,-,TGTGCCACCAGCGACCGGCGGTGGCACAATGAGCAGTTCTTC,CATSDRRWHNEQFF
-,TRBV21-1,TRBJ2-2,-,TGTGCCAGCAGCAAGCCTCGCCGGGACGGCAACACCGGGGAGCTGTTTTTT,CASSKPRRDGNTGELFF
-,TRBV7-3,TRBJ2-1,-,TGTGCCAGCAGCTTATTGAGGGACAATGAGCAGTTCTTC,CASSLLRDNEQFF
few,TRBV9,TRBJ1-2,-,TGTGCCAGCGGCGAGAAACCGGTGAACTATGGCTACACCTTC,CASGEKPVNYGYTF
once,TRBV28,TRBJ2-3,TRBD1,TGTGCCAGCAGTCCGACAGGGAATACGCAGTATTTT,CASSPTGNTQYF
-,TRBV5-6,TRBJ1-5,TRBD1,TGTGCCAGCAGCTCAGGGGGTCAGCCCCAGCATTTT,CASSSGGQPQHF
-,TRBV4-1,TRBJ2-1,-,TGCGCCAGCAGCCAAGGAGGTCTGCCGGTAGCGAAATACAATGAGCAGTTCTTC,CASSQGGLPVAKYNEQFF
-,TRBV19,TRBJ1-5,TRBD1,TGTGCCAGTAGTATGTTACCCGGCCAGGGGGGTGGACAGCCCCAGCATTTT,CASSMLPGQGGGQPQHF
-,TRBV2,TRBJ2-7,TRBD1,TGTGCCAGCAGTGGGGGGGGACAGGGGCCCTACGAGCAGTACTTC,CASSGGGQGPYEQYF
-,TRBV6-5,TRBJ2-1,TRBD2,TGTGCCAGCAGGGGACAGACTAGCGGGACCCTTGAGCAGTTCTTC,CASRGQTSGTLEQFF
few,TRBV13,TRBJ1-2,-,TGTGCCAGCAGCTTAGAGCCCCAGGAGGGAGGCTACACCTTC,CASSLEPQEGGYTF
-,TRBV20-1,TRBJ1-2,-,TGCAGTGCCCCAGAGGTCTATGGCTACACCTTC,CSAPEVYGYTF
-,TRBV5-1,TRBJ2-1,-,TGCGCCAGCAGCTTGTTCGATGAGCAGTTCTTC,CASSLFDEQFF
once,TRBV9,TRBJ2-5,-,TGTGCCAGCAGCGTAGAAGGTGCGGAAGGAGAGACCCAGTACTTC,CASSVEGAEGETQYF
-,TRBV5-1,TRBJ1-1,-,TGCGCCAGCAGCTTTGGGGGGCAAGAGGGGAGCACTGAAGCTTTCTTT,CASSFGGQEGSTEAFF
-,TRBV7-2,TRBJ2-3,-,TGTGCCAGCAGCAACAGGCAGGGACCTAGCACAGATACGCAGTATTTT,CASSNRQGPSTDTQYF
-,TRBV5-1,TRBJ1-5,TRBD1,TGCGCCAGCAGCCCGACAGGGGCCAAGAATCAGCCCCAGCATTTT,CASSPTGAKNQPQHF
-,TRBV4-1,TRBJ2-5,-,TGCGCCAGCAGCTTGGAGGGGGCGGGAGAGACCCAGTACTTC,CASSLEGAGETQYF
once,TRBV9,TRBJ1-1,-,TGTGCCAGCAGCGTAGGATGGGGGCTGAACACTGAAGCTTTCTTT,CASSVGWGLNTEAFF
-,TRBV28,TRBJ1-4,-,TGTGCCAGCAGTCTCCCAGGGGCTGGTGAAAAACTGTTTTTT,CASSLPGAGEKLFF
-,TRBV7-3,TRBJ1-1,TRBD1,TGTGCCAGCAGCTCCAGGGGGGCCGCTGAAGCTTTCTTT,CASSSRGAAEAFF
-,TRBV4-3,TRBJ1-2,TRBD1,TGCGCCAGCAGCCAGGAAAAGACAGGGTACACCTATGGCTACACCTTC,CASSQEKTGYTYGYTF
-,TRBV10-3,TRBJ2-3,-,TGTGCCATCACGACCGATTTGAGTGAACGGCAGTATTTT,CAITTDLSERQYF
-,TRBV10-3,TRBJ2-1,TRBD2,TGTGCCATCATGGGTACTAGCGGGAGGGCCGATGAGCAGTTCTTC,CAIMGTSGRADEQFF
-,TRBV18,TRBJ2-2,-,TGTGCCAGCTCACCGAGGGTAGGGAACACCGGGGAGCTGTTTTTT,CASSPRVGNTGELFF
-,TRBV19,TRBJ1-5,-,TGTGCCAGTAGCCCTCGGGGCAGGCGAGATCAGCCCCAGCATTTT,CASSPRGRRDQPQHF
-,TRBV27,TRBJ1-2,TRBD1,TGTGCCAGCAGGGACAGGGTAAGGGGCTACACCTTC,CASRDRVRGYTF
-,TRBV6-1,TRBJ2-7,-,TGTGCCAGCAGTGGACCTTTGGAAGGGTACGAGCAGTACTTC,CASSGPLEGYEQYF
once,TRBV11-2,TRBJ2-7,TRBD1,TGTGCCAGCAGCTTAGTCAGGACAGGGGTCTACGAGCAGTACTTC,CASSLVRTGVYEQYF
-,TRBV7-2,TRBJ2-5,TRBD2,TGTGCCAGCAGCATCCCGAGGGAGGGAGGGGAGACCCAGTACTTC,CASSIPREGGETQYF
few,TRBV19,TRBJ1-5,-,TGTGCCAGTAGTATAATTCGGGGTAATCAGCCCCAGCATTTT,CASSIIRGNQPQHF
-,TRBV7-2,TRBJ2-3,-,TGTGCCAGCAGCTTAGAGGACGGGAATACGCAGTATTTT,CASSLEDGNTQYF
-,TRBV5-4,TRBJ2-5,-,TGTGCCAGCAGGCCCCGGGGAATGACAGAGACCCAGTACTTC,CASRPRGMTETQYF
-,TRBV28,TRBJ1-3,-,TGTGCCAGCACGGACGGGGGTTATTCTGGAAACACCATATATTTT,CASTDGGYSGNTIYF
-,TRBV28,TRBJ1-1,-,TGTGCCAGCAGTTCCCCTAGGGACGATGCGTTGAACACTGAAGCTTTCTTT,CASSSPRDDALNTEAFF
-,TRBV5-4,TRBJ2-3,TRBD1,TGTGCCAGCAGCCCCGGGTCGGGACAGGGGCGAGATACGCAGTATTTT,CASSPGSGQGRDTQYF
-,TRBV4-2,TRBJ1-4,-,TGTGCCAGCAGCCCGGAGTGGGGTAATGAAAAACTGTTTTTT,CASSPEWGNEKLFF
-,TRBV6-5,TRBJ1-4,TRBD1,TGTGCCAGCAGTTACTCGACAGGGACAGGGGATGAAAAACTGTTTTTT,CASSYSTGTGDEKLFF
-,TRBV7-3,TRBJ2-1,TRBD2,TGTGCCAGCAGCTTAAGCCCGACTAGCATCAATGAGCAGTTCTTC,CASSLSPTSINEQFF
-,TRBV9,TRBJ1-3,-,TGTGCCAGCGGGGCCTCTGGAAACACCATATATTTT,CASGASGNTIYF
-,TRBV15,TRBJ1-1,-,TGTGCCAGCGGGGGGGCGGACACTGAAGCTTTCTTT,CASGGADTEAFF
-,TRBV15,TRBJ2-5,-,TGTGCCACCAGCAGTTCCGGTCAAGAGACCCAGTACTTC,CATSSSGQETQYF
once,TRBV10-3,TRBJ1-2,-,TGTGCCATCAGCCTGATAGGGCAGCCCACAAAAGCTAACTATGGCTACACCTTC,CAISLIGQPTKANYGYTF
-,TRBV5-5,TRBJ1-2,-,TGTGCCAGCAGTCCGCCCAGGGTAATCTATGGCTACACCTTC,CASSPPRVIYGYTF
-,TRBV7-6,TRBJ2-3,TRBD2,TGTGCCAGCAGCTCACTTCCTCGGACTAGCGGGAGCACAGATACGCAGTATTTT,CASSSLPRTSGSTDTQYF
-,TRBV6-6,TRBJ1-2,TRBD1,TGTGCCAGCAGTTACAGGAGGACAGGGGGTGGCTACACCTTC,CASSYRRTGGGYTF
-,TRBV15,TRBJ2-3,-,TGTGCCACCAGCAGAGATCCGTCAGATACGCAGTATTTT,CATSRDPSDTQYF
-,TRBV15,TRBJ2-5,TRBD2,TGTGCCACCAGCAGAGTAGCGGGAGGGCGAGAGACCCAGTACTTC,CATSRVAGGRETQYF
-,TRBV29-1,TRBJ2-1,TRBD2,TGCAGCGCCACACCAAGGACTAGCGGGAGCCAAGACAATGAGCAGTTCTTC,CSATPRTSGSQDNEQFF
-,TRBV4-1,TRBJ2-2,TRBD2,TGCGCCAGCAGCCGGACTAGCGCGAACACCGGGGAGCTGTTTTTT,CASSRTSANTGELFF
-,TRBV30,TRBJ1-4,TRBD1,TGTGCCTGGAGTGTACTGGGACAGGTGTTTTTT,CAWSVLGQVFF
-,TRBV28,TRBJ1-1,-,TGTGCCAGCAGTCGTAAAGTGAACACTGAAGCTTTCTTT,CASSRKVNTEAFF
-,TRBV5-1,TRBJ2-5,TRBD2,TGCGCCAGCAGCTTGGCCCGAGGGGCTAGCGGACGAGAGACCCAGTACTTC,CASSLARGASGRETQYF
-,TRBV25-1,TRBJ2-1,-,TGTGCCAGCAGTGAAGGGGGCGGGTCCTCCTACAATGAGCAGTTCTTC,CASSEGGGSSYNEQFF
-,TRBV5-1,TRBJ2-7,-,TGCGCCAGCAGCTTGGAGGGGCAGGGATTCTACGAGCAGTACTTC,CASSLEGQGFYEQYF